These 3 T cell receptor beta chains share one sample of origin, sequenced in a study of T cells in Graves' hyperthyroidism and ophthalmopathy. Amplified TCR beta CDR3 regions derived from RNA transcripts. TCR CDR3 underwent first-round RT-PCR with the HTBI primer set. One entry per CDR3 protein results from TCRdb running MiXCR on the multiplex PCR reads. The table records approximately 590,000 distinct CDR3 sequences, about half of them present only once. What was sequenced was peripheral blood or thyroid tissue (not recorded which). The receptors stem from a young woman with Graves' hyperthyroidism.

The chain employs TRBV19 and TRBJ1-6; weak D call: TRBD1 (5 bases). Trimming removed 5 bases at V and 8 bases at J, with 13 bases between. In germline, CDR1 is LNHDA, CDR2 SQIVND (reference sequence). This CDR3 region has 14 residues. The CDR3 DNA reads TGTGCCAGTAGTTCAAGTGGGGGATATTCACCCCTCCACTTT. As protein: CASSSSGGYSPLHF.

This clonotype was picked up a small number of times. The chain employs TRBV7-6 and TRBJ1-1; D gene ambiguous. The CDR3 consists of 15 residues. Trimming removed 6 bases from V and 1 base from J, with 15 bases in between. The germline V gene has CDR1 SGHVS and CDR2 FNYEAQ. The CDR3 DNA is TGTGCCAGCAGTTACTCGAAGTTGGGGAACACTGAAGCTTTCTTT. Protein product: CASSYSKLGNTEAFF.

The CDR3 region has the DNA TGCAGCGTTGAAGCCGGAGGGGGGCAGCCCCAGCATTTT. It codes for CSVEAGGGQPQHF. The chain uses TRBV29-1 and TRBJ1-5; tentatively, D is TRBD1 (6 bases). The CDR3 has 13 amino acids. Trimming left V 1 base short and J 7 bases short, with 11 bases between. Germline V gives CDR1 SQVTM, CDR2 ANQGSEA.